Following are 19 T cell receptor beta chains from one sample sequenced in a study of CD8+CD57+ T cells in acquired aplastic anemia. According to the study, genomic DNA was the template for TCR beta VDJ and CDR3 profiling. TCRdb recomputed calls from the reads with MiXCR, one row per CDR3 protein. Found here are 150,000 to 200,000 distinct CDR3 sequences, 35% to 50% of them singletons; the top ten hold under 3.5%. The material sequenced was sorted CD4+, CD8+, or CD8+CD57+ T cells (not recorded which) from PBMCs. Every receptor here comes from a human donor in good health.

This clonotype appeared many times. Mismatch with germline at one junction end may stem from a read error. The genes are TRBV10-3 and TRBJ2-7, with D possibly TRBD2 on 5 matching bases. Germline CDR1 is ENHRY and CDR2 is SYGVKD. The CDR3 sequence is 13 residues long. The CDR3 bases are TGTGCCATCACTGAGGACTCGGCCTACGAGCAGTACTTC. This sequence encodes CAITEDSAYEQYF.

The V gene is TRBV20-1, the J gene TRBJ2-1, with 14 bases fitting TRBD2. The CDR3 is made up of 14 amino acids. The germline V gene has CDR1 DFQATT and CDR2 SNEGSKA (reference sequence). The V gene end was trimmed by 6 bases and the J gene end by 7 bases; junction bases not matched to a gene: 5. The CDR3 DNA follows: TGCAGTGCCGACGGGACTAGCGGGGGTAATGAGCAGTTCTTC. Translation: CSADGTSGGNEQFF.

This clonotype turned up a few times. J is TRBJ1-2 and V is TRBV11-2, with 9 bases matching TRBD1. V shed 5 bases, J shed 7 bases, and the junction held 11 bases outside the gene matches. Looked up from germline, CDR1 is SGHAT and CDR2 is FQNNGV. The CDR3 length is 15 residues. CDR3 nucleotide sequence: TGTGCCAGCAGCCGTTCCGGGACAGGGCCGAGTGGCTACACCTTC. Protein: CASSRSGTGPSGYTF.

This rearrangement joins TRBV25-1 to TRBJ1-2, with D tentatively TRBD1 (5 bases). CDR1 is MGHDK and CDR2 is SYGVNS in the germline V gene. CDR3 size: 16 residues. Trimming took off 4 bases at V and 4 bases at J, with 19 bases between the two ends. CDR3: CASSGGWGAAGYGYTF. The CDR3 region has the DNA TGTGCCAGCAGTGGGGGGTGGGGTGCCGCTGGCTATGGCTACACCTTC.

This clonotype was observed a few times. J is TRBJ2-1 and V is TRBV28, with 11 bases fitting TRBD2. Per the germline V gene, CDR1 is MDHEN and CDR2 is SYDVKM. The J segment lost 4 bases and the V segment lost 6 bases, leaving 14 bases of the junction unmatched. This CDR3 has 18 residues. CDR3: CASRERLAGTRVYNEQFF. The CDR3 DNA reads as TGTGCCAGCAGGGAGAGACTAGCGGGGACACGCGTTTACAATGAGCAGTTCTTC.

The chain joins TRBV4-1 to TRBJ2-2, with D possibly being TRBD2 (6 bases). This CDR3 spans 14 amino acids. Germline loops: CDR1 MGHRA, CDR2 YSYEKL. Trimming removed 6 bases at V and 7 bases at J, with 15 bases between. The CDR3 loop reads CASRDETAGGELFF. The CDR3 DNA sequence: TGCGCCAGCAGGGACGAGACAGCGGGCGGGGAGCTGTTTTTT.

The V call is TRBV2, the J call TRBJ2-3; D might be TRBD2 (7 bases). Germline V CDR1 and CDR2: SNHLY, FYNNEI. This CDR3 comprises 13 residues. V lost 8 bases and J lost 1, with 10 bases in between. CDR3 nucleotide sequence: TGTGCCAGCGGGGGGGCTCGCACAGATACGCAGTATTTT. Its protein product is CASGGARTDTQYF.

V usage is TRBV11-1 and J usage is TRBJ2-1, with D possibly being TRBD2 (6 bases). Looked up from germline, CDR1 is SGHAT and CDR2 is FQDESV (reference sequence). The CDR3 totals 14 residues. Trimming left V 4 bases short and J 7 bases short, with 14 bases between. This CDR3 reads CASSSSRLGNEQFF. In DNA, the CDR3 is TGTGCCAGCAGCTCCTCCAGACTAGGTAATGAGCAGTTCTTC.

This chain links TRBV19 with TRBJ1-6, with D perhaps matching TRBD1 (5 bases). Between the trimmed V and J ends, which lost 5 bases and 6 bases, there was a span of 11 bases. Germline V gives CDR1 LNHDA, CDR2 SQIVND (reference sequence). This CDR3 has 14 residues. Here the CDR3 reads CASSVAGSNSPLHF. The CDR3 DNA reads as TGTGCCAGTAGTGTGGCAGGGAGTAATTCACCCCTCCACTTT.

The chain carries TRBV11-1 and TRBJ2-6; D possibly corresponds to TRBD1 (6 bases). The germline V gene has CDR1 SGHAT and CDR2 FQDESV (reference sequence). This CDR3 contains 15 residues. V was shortened by 5 bases and J by 4 bases, with 12 bases between the two germline ends. The CDR3 region is CASSASGTGANVLTF. In DNA form, the CDR3 reads TGTGCCAGCAGCGCCTCCGGGACAGGGGCCAACGTCCTGACTTTC.

With respect to this clonotype: A much larger clonotype is one base distant, so this may be a read error. CDR3 nucleotides: TGTGCCAGCAGTTTGGGGGCTAGCGGGGGCGAGCAGTACTTC. Encoded protein: CASSLGASGGEQYF. The chain combines TRBV12-3 or TRBV12-4 with TRBJ2-7, with 10 bases aligning to TRBD2. The trim removed 3 bases at V and 6 bases at J, leaving 5 bases unmatched. The CDR3 extends over 14 amino acids.

This clonotype was counted many times. V usage is TRBV29-1 and J usage is TRBJ1-2; tentative D call: TRBD1 (6 bases). The CDR3 has 17 residues. The ends were cut back, 0 bases at V and 0 bases at J, with 17 bases in the middle. Per the germline V gene, CDR1 is SQVTM and CDR2 is ANQGSEA. CDR3 coding DNA: TGCAGCGTTGAAGATAATCTTCAGGGGATAACTAACTATGGCTACACCTTC. This sequence encodes CSVEDNLQGITNYGYTF.

The gene calls are TRBV5-5 and TRBJ1-2, with 8 positions matching TRBD1. Unmatched junction bases numbered 8, after V lost 0 bases and J lost 4 bases. The V gene's germline CDR1 is SGHKS and CDR2 YYEKEE (reference sequence). The CDR3 sequence is 16 residues long. CDR3 sequence: CASSLDVADRVYGYTF. The CDR3 DNA reads TGTGCCAGCAGCTTGGACGTAGCGGACAGGGTCTATGGCTACACCTTC.

A few counts support this clonotype. Since a much larger clone is just one base distant, this may be a read error. The chain couples TRBV13 to TRBJ2-6; TRBD1 might be the D (6 bases). The CDR3 is made up of 17 amino acids. Germline V lookup: CDR1 PRHDT, CDR2 FYEKMQ (reference sequence). CDR3 nucleotides: TGTGCCAGCAGCTTAGTAGGTGTGGGAGCAGGGGCCGACGTCCTGACTTTC. Encoded protein: CASSLVGVGAGADVLTF.

The V call is TRBV6-2 or TRBV6-3, the J call TRBJ1-1; D unresolved. This CDR3 has 14 amino acids. Germline-derived CDR1 and CDR2 are MNHEY and SVGEGT. Trimming pared 6 bases from V and 4 bases from J, leaving 15 bases between. This CDR3 is CASRTTAWSTEAFF. The DNA of the CDR3 is TGTGCCAGCAGAACCACAGCGTGGTCCACTGAAGCTTTCTTT.

This rearrangement joins TRBV19 to TRBJ2-1; D is unclear. With 4 bases removed from V and 0 bases from J, the gap between germline ends came to 10 bases. CDR1 and CDR2 (germline): LNHDA, SQIVND (reference sequence). The CDR3 loop spans 15 amino acids. CDR3 amino acids: CASSTTRSSYNEQFF. The CDR3 DNA is TGTGCCAGTAGTACTACGCGTAGCTCCTACAATGAGCAGTTCTTC.

This clonotype has a handful of counts. This may be a read error: a much more frequent sequence differs by one nucleotide. The gene calls are TRBV20-1 and TRBJ2-5; D is undetermined. The CDR3 extends over 14 amino acids. The V gene's germline CDR1 is DFQATT and CDR2 SNEGSKA (reference sequence). Trimming cost V 3 bases and J 2 bases, with 13 bases left between them. CDR3 coding DNA: TGCAGTGCTAGGACTGGCGGTCTTCAAGAGACCCAGTACTTC. Amino acids: CSARTGGLQETQYF.

At least ten counts were recorded for this clonotype. The V gene is TRBV2, the J gene TRBJ1-2; the match to TRBD1 covers 7 bases. The CDR3 has 13 amino acids. Germline assignment: CDR1 SNHLY and CDR2 FYNNEI. V lost 4 bases, J lost 7 bases, and 6 bases stayed unmatched. CDR3 region: CASSVGGVGGYTF. DNA of the CDR3: TGTGCCAGCAGTGTAGGGGGCGTAGGTGGCTACACCTTC.

CDR3 coding DNA: TGTGCCAGCAGCCCTGGACCAAATGAAAAACTGTTTTTT. It yields the protein CASSPGPNEKLFF. The chain has TRBV11-2 and TRBJ1-4, with no clear D. The germline gives CDR1 SGHAT, CDR2 FQNNGV. The V end lost 5 bases, the J end lost 5 bases, and 9 bases lay between the germline ends. The CDR3 has 13 residues.